This T cell receptor beta chain was found in a study of shared clonotypes between healthy human individuals. The V gene's germline CDR1 is SGHRS and CDR2 YFSETQ. This CDR3 region has 15 residues. With V trimmed by 5 bases and J by 5 bases, 12 bases remained unmatched. All donors were healthy HIV-negative adults lacking recent acute infections or vaccinations. Per sorted-subset replicate PCR, input was 150 to 250 ng DNA, representing roughly 29,000 T cell genomes. Data came from immunoSEQ multiplex PCR; TCRdb stores just in-frame clones and leaves some out. The sample shows about 1.4 million clones, approximately 96% of them seen only once.

The genes are TRBV5-1 and TRBJ2-7; 8 bases line up with TRBD2. This sequence originates from a young man in good health. Input material: naive CD4+ T cells sorted from blood. Subset: CD45RA+ positively selected. The CDR3 sequence: CASRLLGSGTDEQYF. The CDR3 bases are TGCGCCAGCAGACTCCTGGGTAGCGGGACTGACGAGCAGTACTTC.